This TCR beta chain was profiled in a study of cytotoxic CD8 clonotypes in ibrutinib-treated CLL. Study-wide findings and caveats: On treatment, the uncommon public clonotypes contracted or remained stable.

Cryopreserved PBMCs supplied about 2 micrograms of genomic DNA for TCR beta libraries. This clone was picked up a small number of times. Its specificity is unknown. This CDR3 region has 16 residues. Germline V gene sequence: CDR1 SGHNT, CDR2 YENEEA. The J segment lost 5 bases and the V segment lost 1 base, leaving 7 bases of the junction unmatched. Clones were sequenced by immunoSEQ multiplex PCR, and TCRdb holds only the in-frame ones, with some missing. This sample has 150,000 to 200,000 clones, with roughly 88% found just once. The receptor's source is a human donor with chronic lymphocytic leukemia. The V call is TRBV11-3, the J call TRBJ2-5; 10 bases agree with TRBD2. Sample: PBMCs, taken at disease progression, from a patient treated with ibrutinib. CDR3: CASSLGTSGGEETQYF. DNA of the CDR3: TGTGCCAGCAGCTTAGGGACTAGCGGAGGGGAGGAGACCCAGTACTTC.